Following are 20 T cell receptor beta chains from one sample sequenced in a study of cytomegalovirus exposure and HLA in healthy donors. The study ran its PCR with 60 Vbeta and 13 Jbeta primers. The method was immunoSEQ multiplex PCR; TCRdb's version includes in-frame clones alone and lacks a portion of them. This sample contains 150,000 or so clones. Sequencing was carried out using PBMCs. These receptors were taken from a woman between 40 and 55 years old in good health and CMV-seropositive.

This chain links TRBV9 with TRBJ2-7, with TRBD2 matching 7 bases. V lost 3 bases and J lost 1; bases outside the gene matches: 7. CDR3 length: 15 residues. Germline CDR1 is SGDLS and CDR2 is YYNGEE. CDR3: CASSGSGELSYEQYF. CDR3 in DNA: TGTGCCAGCAGCGGGAGCGGGGAACTTTCCTACGAGCAGTACTTC.

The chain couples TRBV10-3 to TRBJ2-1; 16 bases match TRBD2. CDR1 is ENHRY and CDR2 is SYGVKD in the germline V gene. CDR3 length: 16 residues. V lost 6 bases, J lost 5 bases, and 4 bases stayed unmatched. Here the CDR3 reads CAISPGTSGRDNEQFF. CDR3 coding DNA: TGTGCCATCAGCCCCGGGACTAGCGGGAGGGACAATGAGCAGTTCTTC.

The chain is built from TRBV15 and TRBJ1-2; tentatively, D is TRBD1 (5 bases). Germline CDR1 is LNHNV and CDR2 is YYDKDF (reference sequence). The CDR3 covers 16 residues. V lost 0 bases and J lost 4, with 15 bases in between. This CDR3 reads CATSRDQAGFAYGYTF. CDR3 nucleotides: TGTGCCACCAGCAGAGATCAGGCAGGGTTCGCCTATGGCTACACCTTC.

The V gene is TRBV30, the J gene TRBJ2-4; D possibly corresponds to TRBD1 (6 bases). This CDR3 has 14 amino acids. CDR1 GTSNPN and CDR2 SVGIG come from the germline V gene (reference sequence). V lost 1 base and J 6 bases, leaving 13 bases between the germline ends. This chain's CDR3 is CAWSGSGDLNIQYF. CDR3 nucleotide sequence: TGTGCCTGGAGTGGATCAGGGGATCTAAACATTCAGTACTTC.

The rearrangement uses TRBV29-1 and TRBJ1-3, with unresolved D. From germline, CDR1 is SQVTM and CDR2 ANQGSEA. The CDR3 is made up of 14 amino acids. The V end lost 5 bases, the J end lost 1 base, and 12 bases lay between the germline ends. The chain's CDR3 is CSVRDIYSGNTIYF. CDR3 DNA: TGCAGCGTTCGAGACATCTATTCTGGAAACACCATATATTTT.

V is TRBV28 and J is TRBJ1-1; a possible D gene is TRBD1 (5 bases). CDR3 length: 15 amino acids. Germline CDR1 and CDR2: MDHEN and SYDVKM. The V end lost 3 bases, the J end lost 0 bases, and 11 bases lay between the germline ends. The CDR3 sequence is CASSLVQGLNTEAFF. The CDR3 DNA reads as TGTGCCAGCAGTTTGGTGCAGGGTTTGAACACTGAAGCTTTCTTT.

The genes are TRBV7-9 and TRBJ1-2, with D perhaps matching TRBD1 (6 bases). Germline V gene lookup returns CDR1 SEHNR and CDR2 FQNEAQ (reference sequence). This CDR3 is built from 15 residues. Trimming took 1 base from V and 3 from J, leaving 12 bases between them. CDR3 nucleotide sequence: TGTGCCAGCAGCTTAGGGGGGGGGCTGGACTATGGCTACACCTTC. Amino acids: CASSLGGGLDYGYTF.

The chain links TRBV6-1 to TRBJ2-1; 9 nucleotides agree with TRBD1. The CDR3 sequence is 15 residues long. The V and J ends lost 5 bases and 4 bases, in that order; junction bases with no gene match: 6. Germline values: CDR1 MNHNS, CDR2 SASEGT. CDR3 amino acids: CASSPRDRAYNEQFF. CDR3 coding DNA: TGTGCCAGCAGTCCCCGGGACAGGGCGTACAATGAGCAGTTCTTC.

CDR3 amino acids: CASSYSRQGGEKLFF. CDR3 in DNA: TGTGCCAGCAGTTACTCGCGTCAGGGTGGTGAAAAACTGTTTTTT. This sequence joins TRBV6-5 and TRBJ1-4; TRBD1 is a possible D gene (5 bases). The CDR3 has 15 amino acids. Germline V gene data show CDR1 as MNHEY and CDR2 as SVGAGI. V was pared by 0 bases and J by 7 bases, with 12 bases between.

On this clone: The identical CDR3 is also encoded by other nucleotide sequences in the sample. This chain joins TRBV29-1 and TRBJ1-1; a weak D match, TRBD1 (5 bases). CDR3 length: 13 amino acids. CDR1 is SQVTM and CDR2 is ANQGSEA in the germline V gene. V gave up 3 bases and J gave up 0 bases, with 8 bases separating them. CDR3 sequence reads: CSVEGQMNTEAFF. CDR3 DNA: TGCAGCGTTGAGGGGCAAATGAACACTGAAGCTTTCTTT.

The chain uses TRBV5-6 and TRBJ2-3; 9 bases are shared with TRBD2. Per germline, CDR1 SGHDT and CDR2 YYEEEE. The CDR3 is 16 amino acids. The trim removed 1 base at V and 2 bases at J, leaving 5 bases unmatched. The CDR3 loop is CASSLRTSAYTDTQYF. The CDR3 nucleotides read TGTGCCAGCAGCTTGAGGACTAGCGCCTACACAGATACGCAGTATTTT.

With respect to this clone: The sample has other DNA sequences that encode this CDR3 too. The CDR3: CASSLGQGTYNEQFF. CDR3 DNA: TGCGCCAGCAGCTTGGGGCAGGGAACCTACAATGAGCAGTTCTTC. The rearrangement joins TRBV5-1 to TRBJ2-1, with D tentatively TRBD1 (5 bases). In germline, CDR1 is SGHRS, CDR2 YFSETQ. V lost 0 bases and J 2 bases, leaving 9 bases between the germline ends. The CDR3 runs to 15 residues.

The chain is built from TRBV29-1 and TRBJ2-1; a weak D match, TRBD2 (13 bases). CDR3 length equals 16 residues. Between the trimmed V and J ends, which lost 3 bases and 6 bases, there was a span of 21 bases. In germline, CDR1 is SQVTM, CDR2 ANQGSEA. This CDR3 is CSVEGLAGQGANEQFF. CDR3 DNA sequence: TGCAGCGTTGAGGGACTAGCGGGACAGGGGGCCAATGAGCAGTTCTTC.

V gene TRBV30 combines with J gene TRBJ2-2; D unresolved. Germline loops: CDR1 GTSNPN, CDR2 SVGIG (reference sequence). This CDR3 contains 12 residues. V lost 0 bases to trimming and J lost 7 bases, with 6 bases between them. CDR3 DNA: TGTGCCTGGAGTGTAGGAGTCGGGGAGCTGTTTTTT. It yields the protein CAWSVGVGELFF.

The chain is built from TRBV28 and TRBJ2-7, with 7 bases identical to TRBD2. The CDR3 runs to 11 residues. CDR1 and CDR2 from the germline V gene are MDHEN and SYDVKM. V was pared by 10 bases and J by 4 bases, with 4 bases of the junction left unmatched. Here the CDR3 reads CATGEGYEQYF. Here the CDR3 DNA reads TGTGCCACCGGGGAGGGTTACGAGCAGTACTTC. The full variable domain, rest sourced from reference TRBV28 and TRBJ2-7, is DVKVTQSSRYLVKRTGEKVFLECVQDMDHENMFWYRQDPGLGLRLIYFSYDVKMKEKGDIPEGYSVSREKKERFSLILESASTNQTSMYLCATGEGYEQYFGPGTRLTVT.

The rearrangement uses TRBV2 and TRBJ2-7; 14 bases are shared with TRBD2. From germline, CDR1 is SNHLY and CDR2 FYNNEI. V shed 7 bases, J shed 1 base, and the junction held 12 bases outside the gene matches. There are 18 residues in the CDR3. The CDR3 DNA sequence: TGTGCCAGCACCGGCAGACTAGCGGGAGGGCTTGCTTCCTACGAGCAGTACTTC. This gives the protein CASTGRLAGGLASYEQYF.

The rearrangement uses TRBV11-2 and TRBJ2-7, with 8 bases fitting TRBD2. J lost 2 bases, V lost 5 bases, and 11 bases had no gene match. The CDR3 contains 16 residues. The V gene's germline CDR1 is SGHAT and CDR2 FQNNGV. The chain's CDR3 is CASSLSGGKGTYEQYF. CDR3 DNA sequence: TGTGCCAGCAGCCTAAGCGGGGGAAAGGGGACCTACGAGCAGTACTTC.

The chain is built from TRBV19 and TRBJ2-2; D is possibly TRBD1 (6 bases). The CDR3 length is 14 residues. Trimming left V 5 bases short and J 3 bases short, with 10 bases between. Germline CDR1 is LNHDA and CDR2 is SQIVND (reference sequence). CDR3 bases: TGTGCCAGTAGTTTATACAGGGACACCGGGGAGCTGTTTTTT. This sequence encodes CASSLYRDTGELFF.

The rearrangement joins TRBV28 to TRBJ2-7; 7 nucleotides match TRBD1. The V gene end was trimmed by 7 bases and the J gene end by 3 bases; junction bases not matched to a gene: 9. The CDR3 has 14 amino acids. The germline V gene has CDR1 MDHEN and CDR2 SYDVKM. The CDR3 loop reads CASKRQGGDYEQYF. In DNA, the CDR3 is TGTGCCAGCAAAAGACAGGGTGGGGACTACGAGCAGTACTTC. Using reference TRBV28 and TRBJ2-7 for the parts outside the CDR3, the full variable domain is DVKVTQSSRYLVKRTGEKVFLECVQDMDHENMFWYRQDPGLGLRLIYFSYDVKMKEKGDIPEGYSVSREKKERFSLILESASTNQTSMYLCASKRQGGDYEQYFGPGTRLTVT.

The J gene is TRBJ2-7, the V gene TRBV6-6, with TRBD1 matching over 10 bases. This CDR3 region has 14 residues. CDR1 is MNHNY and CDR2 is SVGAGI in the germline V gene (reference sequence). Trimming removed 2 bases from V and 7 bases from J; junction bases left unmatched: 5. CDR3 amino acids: CASSYRDRGKEQYF. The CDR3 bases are TGTGCCAGCAGTTACCGGGACAGGGGAAAAGAGCAGTACTTC.